This TCR beta chain was captured by sequencing in a study of blood T cells in healthy people across ages. This clonotype has just a few counts. With V trimmed by 3 bases and J by 5 bases, 9 bases remained unmatched. This CDR3 region has 16 residues. Germline V gene lookup returns CDR1 SGHTA and CDR2 FQGNSA. Alongside a J-beta primer mix, a sample-barcoded 5' primer served in a second PCR lasting about 7 to 11 cycles. TCRdb reprocessed the 5' RACE reads via MiXCR and lists one record per CDR3 protein. Of 950,000 to 1,200,000 distinct CDR3 sequences detected, roughly two fifths appear once; the ten largest clones hold roughly 14%.

Sequences were obtained from blood. The chain employs TRBV7-2 and TRBJ1-1; the match to TRBD1 covers 10 bases. This TCR was sampled from a man aged 18 to 29 in good health. The CDR3 reads CASSFPGQGKRTEAFF. The CDR3 coding sequence is TGTGCCAGCAGCTTCCCGGGACAGGGGAAGAGGACTGAAGCTTTCTTT.